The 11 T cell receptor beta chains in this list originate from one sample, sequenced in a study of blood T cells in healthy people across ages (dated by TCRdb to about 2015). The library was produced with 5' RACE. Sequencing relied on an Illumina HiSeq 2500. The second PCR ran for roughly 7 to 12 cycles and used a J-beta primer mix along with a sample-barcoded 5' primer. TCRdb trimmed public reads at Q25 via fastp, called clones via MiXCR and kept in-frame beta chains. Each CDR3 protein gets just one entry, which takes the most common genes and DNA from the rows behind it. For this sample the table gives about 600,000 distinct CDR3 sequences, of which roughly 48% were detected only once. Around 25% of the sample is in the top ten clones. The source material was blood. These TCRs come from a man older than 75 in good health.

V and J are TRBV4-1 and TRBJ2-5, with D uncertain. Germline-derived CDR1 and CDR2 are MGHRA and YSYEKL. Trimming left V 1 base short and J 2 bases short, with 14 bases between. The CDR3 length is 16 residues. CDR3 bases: TGCGCCAGCAGCCAAGTGGCACCGGAGATTCAAGAGACCCAGTACTTC. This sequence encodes CASSQVAPEIQETQYF.

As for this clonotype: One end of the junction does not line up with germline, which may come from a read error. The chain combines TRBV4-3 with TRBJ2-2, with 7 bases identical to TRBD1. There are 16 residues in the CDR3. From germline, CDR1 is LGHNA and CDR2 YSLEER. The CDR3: CASSQDPQGQPGEPFF. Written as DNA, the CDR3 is TGCGCCAGCAGCCAAGATCCCCAGGGACAGCCCGGGGAGCCGTTTTTT.

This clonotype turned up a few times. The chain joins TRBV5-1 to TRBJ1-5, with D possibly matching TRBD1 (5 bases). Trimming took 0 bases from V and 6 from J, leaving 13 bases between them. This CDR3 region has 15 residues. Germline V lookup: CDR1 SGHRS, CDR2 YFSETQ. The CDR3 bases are TGCGCCAGCAGCTTGGTGGCGGGGCCGGGTCAGCCCCAGCATTTT. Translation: CASSLVAGPGQPQHF.

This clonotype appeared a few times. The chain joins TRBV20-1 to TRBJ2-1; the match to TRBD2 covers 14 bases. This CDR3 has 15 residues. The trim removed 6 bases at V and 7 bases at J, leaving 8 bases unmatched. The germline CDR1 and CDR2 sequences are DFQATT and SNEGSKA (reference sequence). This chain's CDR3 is CSASGTSGGGNEQFF. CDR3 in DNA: TGCAGTGCCAGCGGGACTAGCGGGGGAGGGAATGAGCAGTTCTTC.

CDR3 in DNA: TGTGCCAGCAGCGTCGGTAGGACAGGGGGCGCCGACTACGAAAAACTGTTTTTT. As protein: CASSVGRTGGADYEKLFF. This sequence joins TRBV9 and TRBJ1-4; 11 nucleotides agree with TRBD1. CDR1 and CDR2 (germline): SGDLS, YYNGEE. This CDR3 is built from 18 residues. Trimming cost V 2 bases and J 8 bases; bases outside gene matches: 14.

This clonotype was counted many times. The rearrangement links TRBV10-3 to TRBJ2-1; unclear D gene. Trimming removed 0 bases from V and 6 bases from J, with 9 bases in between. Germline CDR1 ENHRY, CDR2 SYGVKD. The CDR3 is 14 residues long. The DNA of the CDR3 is TGTGCCATCAGTGAGTCTCCCACTCTCAATGAGCAGTTCTTC. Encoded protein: CAISESPTLNEQFF.

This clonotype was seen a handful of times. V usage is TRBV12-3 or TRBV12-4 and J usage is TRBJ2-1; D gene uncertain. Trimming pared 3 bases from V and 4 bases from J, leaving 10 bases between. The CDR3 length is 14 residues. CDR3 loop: CASSFGGIYNEQFF. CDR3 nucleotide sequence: TGTGCCAGCAGTTTTGGCGGAATATACAATGAGCAGTTCTTC.

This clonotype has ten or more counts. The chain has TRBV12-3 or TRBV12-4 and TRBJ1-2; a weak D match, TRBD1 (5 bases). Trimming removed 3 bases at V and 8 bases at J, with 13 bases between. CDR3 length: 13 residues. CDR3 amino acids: CASSLFQGDGYTF. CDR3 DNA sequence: TGTGCCAGCAGTTTGTTTCAGGGAGACGGCTACACCTTC.

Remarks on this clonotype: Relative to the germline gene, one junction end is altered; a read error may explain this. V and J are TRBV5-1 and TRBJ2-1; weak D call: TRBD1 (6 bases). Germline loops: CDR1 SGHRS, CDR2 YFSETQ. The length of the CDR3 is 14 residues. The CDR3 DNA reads TGCGCCAGCAGCGTGACAGGTCCCTACAATAAGCAGTTCTTC. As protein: CASSVTGPYNKQFF.

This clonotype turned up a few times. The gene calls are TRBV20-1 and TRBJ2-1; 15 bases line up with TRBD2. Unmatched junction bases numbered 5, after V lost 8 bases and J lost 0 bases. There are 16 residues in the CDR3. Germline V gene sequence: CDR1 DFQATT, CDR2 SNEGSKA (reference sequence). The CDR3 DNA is TGCAGTTTGGGACTAGCGGGAGGTTACTCCTACAATGAGCAGTTCTTC. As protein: CSLGLAGGYSYNEQFF.

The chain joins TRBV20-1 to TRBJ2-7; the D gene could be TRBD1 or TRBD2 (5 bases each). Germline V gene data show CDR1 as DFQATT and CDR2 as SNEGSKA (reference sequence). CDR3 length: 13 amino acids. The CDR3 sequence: CSLRGRPSYEQYF. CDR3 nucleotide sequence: TGCAGCTTGAGGGGACGGCCCTCCTACGAGCAGTACTTC.